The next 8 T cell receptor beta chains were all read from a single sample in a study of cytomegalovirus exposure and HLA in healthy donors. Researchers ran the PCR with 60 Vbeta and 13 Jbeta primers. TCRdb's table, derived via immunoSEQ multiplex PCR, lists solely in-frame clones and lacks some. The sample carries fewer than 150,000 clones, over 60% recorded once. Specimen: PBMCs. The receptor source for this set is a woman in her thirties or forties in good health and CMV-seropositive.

The CDR3 region is CASRPGQIYNEQFF. As DNA, the CDR3 is TGTGCCAGCAGACCCGGACAGATCTACAATGAGCAGTTCTTC. The chain recombines TRBV6-5 with TRBJ2-1; TRBD1 might be the D (6 bases). The germline V and J ends were trimmed by 6 bases and 3 bases, with 12 bases remaining between them. Germline assignment: CDR1 MNHEY and CDR2 SVGAGI. This CDR3 contains 14 residues.

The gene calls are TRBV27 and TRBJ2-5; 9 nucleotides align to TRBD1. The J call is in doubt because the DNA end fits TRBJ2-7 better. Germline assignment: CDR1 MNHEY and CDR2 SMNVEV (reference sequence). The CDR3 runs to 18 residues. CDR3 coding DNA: TGTGCCAGCAGTTTAAAGTGGGACAGGGTGAAGATTTTTTACGAGCAGTACTTC. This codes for CASSLKWDRVKIFYEQYF.

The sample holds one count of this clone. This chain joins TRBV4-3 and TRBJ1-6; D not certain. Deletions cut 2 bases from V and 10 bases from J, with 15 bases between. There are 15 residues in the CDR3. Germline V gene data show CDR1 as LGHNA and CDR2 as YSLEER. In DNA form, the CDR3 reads TGCGCCAGCAGCCAATCATTCGGGTACGGGTCACCCCTCCACTTT. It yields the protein CASSQSFGYGSPLHF.

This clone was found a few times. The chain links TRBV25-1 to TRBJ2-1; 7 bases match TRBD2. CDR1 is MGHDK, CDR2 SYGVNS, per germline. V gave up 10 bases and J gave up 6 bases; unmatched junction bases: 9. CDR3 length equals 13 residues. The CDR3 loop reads CATRDGTINEQFF. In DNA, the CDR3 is TGTGCCACCCGGGATGGGACTATCAATGAGCAGTTCTTC. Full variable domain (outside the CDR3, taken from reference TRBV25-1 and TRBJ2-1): EADIYQTPRYLVIGTGKKITLECSQTMGHDKMYWYQQDPGMELHLIHYSYGVNSTEKGDLSSESTVSRIRTEHFPLTLESARPSHTSQYLCATRDGTINEQFFGPGTRLTVL.

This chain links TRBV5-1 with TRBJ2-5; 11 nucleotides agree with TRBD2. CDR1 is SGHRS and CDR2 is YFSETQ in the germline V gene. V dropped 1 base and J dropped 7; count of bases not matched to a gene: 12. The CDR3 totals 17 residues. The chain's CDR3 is CASSLFGNLAGGGTQYF. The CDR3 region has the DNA TGCGCCAGCAGCTTGTTCGGGAACCTAGCGGGAGGCGGGACCCAGTACTTC.

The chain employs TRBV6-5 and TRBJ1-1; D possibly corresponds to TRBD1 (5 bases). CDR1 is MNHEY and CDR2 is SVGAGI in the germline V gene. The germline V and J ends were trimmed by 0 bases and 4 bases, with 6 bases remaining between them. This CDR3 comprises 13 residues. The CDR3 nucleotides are TGTGCCAGCAGTTACTCCAGGGCCACTGAAGCTTTCTTT. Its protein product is CASSYSRATEAFF.

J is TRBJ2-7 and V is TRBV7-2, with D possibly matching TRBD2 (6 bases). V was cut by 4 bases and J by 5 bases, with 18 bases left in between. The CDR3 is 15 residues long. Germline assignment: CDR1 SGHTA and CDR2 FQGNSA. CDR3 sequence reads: CASSSGGAIGNEQYF. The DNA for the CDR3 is TGTGCCAGCAGCTCGGGCGGGGCTATTGGTAACGAGCAGTACTTC.

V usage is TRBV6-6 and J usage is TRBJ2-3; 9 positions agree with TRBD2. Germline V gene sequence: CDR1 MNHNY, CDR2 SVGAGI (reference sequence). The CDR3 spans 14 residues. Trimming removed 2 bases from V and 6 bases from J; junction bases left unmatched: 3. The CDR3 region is CASSYPSGIDTQYF. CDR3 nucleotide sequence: TGTGCCAGCAGTTACCCTAGCGGGATCGATACGCAGTATTTT.